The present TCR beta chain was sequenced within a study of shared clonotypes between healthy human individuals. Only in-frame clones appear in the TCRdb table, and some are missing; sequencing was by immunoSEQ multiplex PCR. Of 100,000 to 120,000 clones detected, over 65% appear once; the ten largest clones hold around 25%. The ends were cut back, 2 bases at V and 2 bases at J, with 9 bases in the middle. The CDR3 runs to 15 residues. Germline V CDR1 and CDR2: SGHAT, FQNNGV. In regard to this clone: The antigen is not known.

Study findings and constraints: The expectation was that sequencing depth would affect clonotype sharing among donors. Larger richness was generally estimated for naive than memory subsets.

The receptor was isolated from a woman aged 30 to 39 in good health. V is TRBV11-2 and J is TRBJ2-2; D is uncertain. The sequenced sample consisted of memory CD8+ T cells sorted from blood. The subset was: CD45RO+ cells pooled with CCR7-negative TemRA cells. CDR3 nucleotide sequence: TGTGCCAGCAGCTTAATAGGGAAAAACACCGGGGAGCTGTTTTTT. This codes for CASSLIGKNTGELFF. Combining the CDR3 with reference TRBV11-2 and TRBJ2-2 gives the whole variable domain EAGVAQSPRYKIIEKRQSVAFWCNPISGHATLYWYQQILGQGPKLLIQFQNNGVVDDSQLPKDRFSAERLKGVDSTLKIQPAKLEDSAVYLCASSLIGKNTGELFFGEGSRLTVL.